Each of the 17 T cell receptor beta chains below was sequenced from the same sample in a study of T-cell reconstitution after alpha-beta-depleted transplantation in children. Molecular barcoding with unique molecular identifiers was used for the TCRbeta library. Each CDR3 protein gets one entry after TCRdb re-called the PCR reads with MiXCR. The sample lists 500,000 to 650,000 distinct CDR3 sequences; 13% were seen once. The sequencing here drew on PBMCs, mostly from graft donor cells, taken 360 days after TCRalphabeta/CD19-depleted stem cell transplant. The source of these receptors is a male patient younger than 18 who had a stem cell transplant for acute myeloid leukemia, so the T cells may come from the graft donor.

This clonotype was counted a few times. This sequence joins TRBV28 and TRBJ2-5; D is possibly TRBD1 or TRBD2 (6 bases each). There are 16 residues in the CDR3. CDR1 is MDHEN and CDR2 is SYDVKM in the germline V gene. Trimming stripped 6 bases from V and 0 bases from J, with 17 bases between. The CDR3 nucleotides read TGTGCCAGCAGACCAGGGGCTAGCGTGTACCAAGAGACCCAGTACTTC. This translates into CASRPGASVYQETQYF.

This clonotype is a singleton in its sample. The V gene is TRBV6-5, the J gene TRBJ2-1; TRBD2 agrees at 7 bases. The CDR3 has 18 amino acids. The V and J ends lost 1 base and 6 bases, in that order; junction bases with no gene match: 15. Germline CDR1 MNHEY, CDR2 SVGAGI. The CDR3, as DNA: TGTGCCAGCAGTTACTTGGGCGCAACTAGCGACCAGAGCAATGAGCAGTTCTTC. Amino acids: CASSYLGATSDQSNEQFF.

This clonotype was observed a few times. The junction shows a germline mismatch at one end, possibly a read error. The chain is built from TRBV7-9 and TRBJ1-4; 8 nucleotides match TRBD1. This CDR3 has 15 amino acids. CDR1 and CDR2 from the germline V gene are SEHNR and FQNEAQ (reference sequence). CDR3 in DNA: TGTTCCAGCAGCTCTACAGGGGGAACTAATGAAAAACTGTTTTTT. It encodes CSSSSTGGTNEKLFF.

This clonotype has just a few counts. The CDR3 DNA reads as TGTGCCAGCAGTCCGGGAGACAGGGTAGGCCAAGAGACCCAGTACTTC. Translated: CASSPGDRVGQETQYF. The chain couples TRBV28 to TRBJ2-5, with D tentatively TRBD1 (7 bases). Trimming pared 5 bases from V and 1 base from J, leaving 17 bases between. Per germline, CDR1 MDHEN and CDR2 SYDVKM. The CDR3 runs 16 residues.

This clonotype was found a few times. This rearrangement joins TRBV6-2 or TRBV6-3 to TRBJ2-3, with 7 bases that match TRBD1. The V gene's germline CDR1 is MNHEY and CDR2 SVGEGT. The CDR3 sequence is 15 residues long. The V and J ends lost 6 bases and 2 bases, in that order; junction bases with no gene match: 8. The CDR3 sequence is CASSPTTGYTDTQYF. The CDR3 nucleotides are TGTGCCAGCAGCCCTACGACAGGGTACACAGATACGCAGTATTTT.

The V and J genes are TRBV4-3 and TRBJ2-7; 9 bases agree with TRBD2. The CDR3 runs 15 residues. J gave up 3 bases and V 1 base, and 4 bases lay outside the gene matches. CDR1 LGHNA and CDR2 YSLEER come from the germline V gene. In DNA, the CDR3 is TGCGCCAGCAGCCAAGTCAGAGCGGGGGGCTACGAGCAGTACTTC. It yields the protein CASSQVRAGGYEQYF.

This clonotype was seen more than once but under ten times. The rearrangement uses TRBV7-8 and TRBJ1-1; the D gene is possibly TRBD1 (6 bases). The ends were cut back, 3 bases at V and 7 bases at J, with 15 bases in the middle. Germline CDR1 and CDR2: SGHVS and FQNEAQ. The CDR3 loop spans 14 amino acids. CDR3 DNA: TGTGCCAGCAGCTTCCAGGGGATGCTTAATGAAGCTTTCTTT. Encoded protein: CASSFQGMLNEAFF.

This clonotype showed up just a few times. The rearrangement uses TRBV15 and TRBJ2-3; D call uncertain. Trimming removed 3 bases at V and 6 bases at J, with 13 bases between. Germline CDR1 reads LNHNV; CDR2 reads YYDKDF (reference sequence). The CDR3 length is 14 residues. The CDR3 sequence is CATSSWTGWDTQYF. The CDR3 nucleotides read TGTGCCACCAGCAGTTGGACCGGGTGGGATACGCAGTATTTT. Full variable domain (remainder filled in from reference TRBV15 and TRBJ2-3): DAMVIQNPRYQVTQFGKPVTLSCSQTLNHNVMYWYQQKSSQAPKLLFHYYDKDFNNEADTPDNFQSRRPNTSFCFLDIRSPGLGDTAMYLCATSSWTGWDTQYFGPGTRLTVL.

This clonotype was observed a few times. The V gene is TRBV20-1, the J gene TRBJ2-7; D is unclear. V lost 2 bases and J lost 5, with 19 bases in between. Germline assignment: CDR1 DFQATT and CDR2 SNEGSKA (reference sequence). The CDR3 has 15 amino acids. The CDR3: CSARKSAFLGNEQYF. Here the CDR3 DNA reads TGCAGTGCTAGAAAGTCGGCCTTTCTAGGCAACGAGCAGTACTTC.

V gene TRBV20-1 combines with J gene TRBJ2-1, with D maybe TRBD2 (6 bases). Trimming shortened V by 5 bases and J by 5 bases, and 19 bases separated the two germline ends. Germline CDR1 DFQATT, CDR2 SNEGSKA (reference sequence). This CDR3 contains 15 residues. DNA of the CDR3: TGCAGTGCTCCTCCCCGGCTTAGCGGACACAATGAGCAGTTCTTC. Translation: CSAPPRLSGHNEQFF.

This clonotype was observed a handful of times. V gene TRBV5-1 combines with J gene TRBJ2-3; TRBD1 is a possible D gene (5 bases). The V end lost 7 bases, the J end lost 0 bases, and 18 bases lay between the germline ends. The CDR3 consists of 16 residues. The V gene's germline CDR1 is SGHRS and CDR2 YFSETQ. For the CDR3, the DNA is TGCGCCAGCGCCTCCCCAGGGCCCAGTAGCACAGATACGCAGTATTTT. This translates into CASASPGPSSTDTQYF.

The genes are TRBV15 and TRBJ2-7; 10 bases fit TRBD1. Germline V gene sequence: CDR1 LNHNV, CDR2 YYDKDF (reference sequence). This CDR3 is built from 14 residues. The J segment lost 1 base and the V segment lost 8 bases, leaving 5 bases of the junction unmatched. The chain's CDR3 is CATRQGAKSYEQYF. The CDR3 DNA reads as TGTGCCACCCGACAGGGGGCCAAATCCTACGAGCAGTACTTC.

This clonotype was counted a few times. The V call is TRBV12-3 or TRBV12-4, the J call TRBJ1-5; D not resolved. With 7 bases removed from V and 3 bases from J, the gap between germline ends came to 13 bases. The CDR3 is 14 residues long. CDR3 residues: CASTPAGINQPQHF. The CDR3 DNA sequence: TGTGCCAGCACCCCGGCGGGCATCAATCAGCCCCAGCATTTT.

In this sample, this clonotype turned up many times. The CDR3 DNA reads as TGTGCCAGCAGTTCCACGGGACTAGCGAGGAACAATGAGCAGTTCTTC. Translation: CASSSTGLARNNEQFF. The chain has TRBV12-3 or TRBV12-4 and TRBJ2-1; TRBD2 matches 10 bases. CDR3 size: 16 residues. V gave up 4 bases and J gave up 5 bases; unmatched junction bases: 8.

The DNA for the CDR3 is TGCAGTGCGCTACCAGGGGGCGTAAATGACGAGCAGTACTTC. Translated: CSALPGGVNDEQYF. The genes are TRBV20-1 and TRBJ2-7; TRBD1 aligns across 8 bases. The J segment lost 5 bases and the V segment lost 6 bases, leaving 12 bases of the junction unmatched. The CDR3 spans 14 residues. Germline V lookup: CDR1 DFQATT, CDR2 SNEGSKA (reference sequence).

V gene TRBV5-1 combines with J gene TRBJ1-6; D is possibly TRBD1 (6 bases). The V gene lost 0 bases and the J gene lost 8 bases, with 18 bases spanning the gap. CDR3 length equals 17 residues. CDR1 and CDR2 (germline): SGHRS, YFSETQ. The CDR3 protein is CASSLAGVRGTDSPLHF. As DNA, the CDR3 is TGCGCCAGCAGCTTGGCCGGAGTAAGGGGGACGGATTCACCCCTCCACTTT.

The gene calls are TRBV6-5 and TRBJ2-7; D tentatively fits TRBD1 or TRBD2 (6 bases each). V was trimmed by 6 bases and J by 6 bases, leaving 12 bases between them. Germline CDR1 is MNHEY and CDR2 is SVGAGI. The CDR3 has 12 amino acids. The CDR3 loop is CASSSWGAEQYF. The CDR3 nucleotides read TGTGCCAGCAGCTCCTGGGGGGCCGAGCAGTACTTC.